The rows below give T cell receptor beta chains drawn from one sample of a study of neoadjuvant anti-PD-1 for oral cavity cancer. Measured with immunoSEQ multiplex PCR; TCRdb has only the in-frame clones, and not every one. Among over 6,000 clones listed, about 62% were seen once. Here the sequenced sample was PBMCs, taken after nivolumab (anti-PD-1) treatment. All receptors come from a person aged 35 to 85 with oral cavity squamous cell carcinoma. CDR3s include the opening cysteine and the closing phenylalanine or tryptophan. A D gene is named only where the DNA matches it firmly. Rows may omit the clone size; those that give it use once, few, many or a size class.

j_call d_call clone_size v_call cdr3_aa cdr3_nt
TRBJ1-4 . . TRBV5-6 CASSLWWTLATNEKLFF TGTGCCAGCAGCTTGTGGTGGACACTGGCAACTAATGAAAAACTGTTTTTT
TRBJ2-5 TRBD2 . TRBV5-1 CASSLGLAGDQQETQYF TGCGCCAGCAGCTTGGGACTAGCGGGGGATCAGCAAGAGACCCAGTACTTC
TRBJ2-1 TRBD2 few TRBV6-1 CASSELAGGYNEQFF TGTGCCAGCAGTGAACTAGCGGGGGGGTACAATGAGCAGTTCTTC
TRBJ1-2 . . TRBV5-8 CASSYSGANYGYTF TGTGCCAGCAGCTACAGCGGTGCTAACTATGGCTACACCTTC
TRBJ1-2 . . TRBV7-2 CASSFEGYGYTF TGTGCCAGCAGCTTCGAGGGCTATGGCTACACCTTC
TRBJ1-1 . few TRBV28 CASSHTEAFF TGTGCCAGCAGCCACACTGAAGCTTTCTTT
TRBJ2-5 . few TRBV18 CASSPSPYQETQYF TGTGCCAGCTCACCGTCACCGTACCAAGAGACCCAGTACTTC
TRBJ1-5 . . TRBV5-5 CASSLALHRGNQPQHF TGTGCCAGCAGCTTGGCGTTGCATAGGGGAAATCAGCCCCAGCATTTT
TRBJ2-4 . few TRBV28 CASTHSVGRPLAKNIQYF TGTGCCAGCACCCACTCCGTAGGGAGACCATTAGCCAAAAACATTCAGTACTTC
TRBJ1-2 . few TRBV11-2 CASSQGDYGYTF TGTGCCAGCAGCCAAGGGGACTATGGCTACACCTTC
TRBJ2-3 TRBD1 . TRBV9 CASSRGLDTQYF TGTGCCAGCAGCAGGGGGCTGGATACGCAGTATTTT
TRBJ1-1 . . TRBV11-3 CASSLDSWEVNTEAFF TGTGCCAGCAGCTTGGACAGTTGGGAAGTGAACACTGAAGCTTTCTTT
TRBJ2-2 TRBD1 few TRBV7-2 CASSLERTGVTGELFF TGTGCCAGCAGCTTAGAGAGGACAGGGGTTACCGGGGAGCTGTTTTTT
TRBJ2-3 . . TRBV7-9 CASSSGFSTDTQYF TGTGCCAGCAGCTCGGGTTTTAGCACAGATACGCAGTATTTT
TRBJ2-7 . once TRBV9 CASSVRFESYEQYF TGTGCCAGCAGCGTGAGGTTCGAGTCCTACGAGCAGTACTTC